This is a list of T cell receptor beta chains from one sample in a study of Ad26.COV2.S vaccination and SARS-CoV-2 variants. Assay: immunoSEQ multiplex PCR; the TCRdb copy retains only in-frame clones and omits some. The repertoire holds about 320,000 clones, with about 86% as singletons. This sample comprised peripheral blood, obtained in a trial of Ad26.COV2.S vaccine versus placebo. Source of these receptors: a person aged 18-60 years who received the Ad26.COV2.S COVID-19 vaccine or a placebo. Both conserved end residues are part of each CDR3. D genes are given only for firm matches. Clone size is given for some rows only: seen once, a few or many times, or a class if the clone is expanded.

clone size: -; V gene: TRBV13; D gene: -; J gene: TRBJ2-5; CDR3 protein: CASSLQAGTQYF; CDR3 DNA: TGTGCCAGCAGCCTCCAAGCTGGGACCCAGTACTTC
clone size: -; V gene: TRBV5-1; D gene: TRBD1; J gene: TRBJ2-5; CDR3 protein: CASSLQGAETQYF; CDR3 DNA: TGCGCCAGCAGCTTACAGGGGGCAGAGACCCAGTACTTC
clone size: -; V gene: TRBV5-1; D gene: -; J gene: TRBJ1-1; CDR3 protein: CASSRFPGNTEAFF; CDR3 DNA: TGCGCCAGCAGTCGGTTTCCAGGGAACACTGAAGCTTTCTTT
clone size: -; V gene: TRBV21-1; D gene: -; J gene: TRBJ2-2; CDR3 protein: CASSKAPQGTGELFF; CDR3 DNA: TGTGCCAGCAGCAAAGCACCCCAAGGGACCGGGGAGCTGTTTTTT
clone size: -; V gene: TRBV2; D gene: -; J gene: TRBJ1-2; CDR3 protein: CASVNDRRYSGYTF; CDR3 DNA: TGTGCCAGTGTAAATGACAGGAGGTATAGTGGCTACACCTTC
clone size: -; V gene: TRBV3-1/TRBV3-2; D gene: -; J gene: TRBJ2-7; CDR3 protein: CASSQVRVGEQYF; CDR3 DNA: TGTGCCAGCAGCCAAGTGCGGGTTGGCGAGCAGTACTTC
clone size: -; V gene: TRBV30; D gene: -; J gene: TRBJ1-5; CDR3 protein: CAWSAGTLGNQPQHF; CDR3 DNA: TGTGCCTGGAGTGCGGGGACTCTGGGGAATCAGCCCCAGCATTTT
clone size: -; V gene: TRBV7-2; D gene: -; J gene: TRBJ1-1; CDR3 protein: CASSLLNAREAFF; CDR3 DNA: TGTGCCAGCAGCTTATTAAATGCCCGGGAAGCTTTCTTT
clone size: -; V gene: TRBV6-2/TRBV6-3; D gene: -; J gene: TRBJ1-1; CDR3 protein: CASSYFGGRVNTEAFF; CDR3 DNA: TGTGCCAGCAGTTACTTCGGAGGCAGGGTGAACACTGAAGCTTTCTTT
clone size: -; V gene: TRBV6-2/TRBV6-3; D gene: -; J gene: TRBJ1-5; CDR3 protein: CASSRDSNQPQHF; CDR3 DNA: TGTGCCAGCAGCCGAGATAGCAATCAGCCCCAGCATTTT
clone size: once; V gene: TRBV6-5; D gene: TRBD1; J gene: TRBJ1-2; CDR3 protein: CASSRDRFYGYTF; CDR3 DNA: TGTGCCAGCAGTAGGGACAGGTTCTATGGCTACACCTTC
clone size: -; V gene: TRBV3-1/TRBV3-2; D gene: -; J gene: TRBJ1-5; CDR3 protein: CASSPHGVLEPQHF; CDR3 DNA: TGTGCCAGCAGCCCCCACGGGGTGCTCGAGCCCCAGCATTTT
clone size: -; V gene: TRBV18; D gene: TRBD1; J gene: TRBJ1-1; CDR3 protein: CASTRDSRAEAFF; CDR3 DNA: TGTGCCAGCACCAGGGACAGCCGCGCTGAAGCTTTCTTT
clone size: -; V gene: TRBV7-9; D gene: -; J gene: TRBJ1-1; CDR3 protein: CASSLGLGTEAFF; CDR3 DNA: TGTGCCAGCAGCTTAGGGTTAGGCACTGAAGCTTTCTTT
clone size: few; V gene: TRBV7-8; D gene: -; J gene: TRBJ2-7; CDR3 protein: CASSLRLGSYEQYF; CDR3 DNA: TGTGCCAGCAGCTTACGGCTAGGTAGCTACGAGCAGTACTTC
clone size: -; V gene: TRBV12-5; D gene: TRBD1; J gene: TRBJ2-1; CDR3 protein: CASGLGDRNNEQFF; CDR3 DNA: TGTGCTAGTGGTTTGGGGGACAGAAACAATGAGCAGTTCTTC
clone size: -; V gene: TRBV18; D gene: -; J gene: TRBJ2-3; CDR3 protein: CASSPGLPPDTQYF; CDR3 DNA: TGTGCCAGCTCACCGGGACTCCCCCCAGATACGCAGTATTTT
clone size: -; V gene: TRBV25-1; D gene: -; J gene: TRBJ1-1; CDR3 protein: CASRRGANTEAFF; CDR3 DNA: TGTGCCAGCAGGAGGGGGGCGAACACTGAAGCTTTCTTT
clone size: few; V gene: TRBV4-1; D gene: TRBD1; J gene: TRBJ1-6; CDR3 protein: CASSHPARGQGYNSPLHF; CDR3 DNA: TGCGCCAGCAGCCACCCCGCTCGGGGACAGGGCTATAATTCACCCCTCCACTTT
clone size: once; V gene: TRBV6-5; D gene: -; J gene: TRBJ1-1; CDR3 protein: CASTRGANTEAFF; CDR3 DNA: TGTGCCAGCACAAGGGGGGCGAACACTGAAGCTTTCTTT
clone size: -; V gene: TRBV11-2; D gene: TRBD1; J gene: TRBJ2-1; CDR3 protein: CASRIRDRHYNEQFF; CDR3 DNA: TGTGCCAGCAGAATCCGGGACAGGCATTACAATGAGCAGTTCTTC
clone size: -; V gene: TRBV5-1; D gene: TRBD1; J gene: TRBJ2-7; CDR3 protein: CASSLRQGEMAKQYF; CDR3 DNA: TGCGCCAGCAGCTTGCGACAGGGGGAAATGGCGAAGCAGTACTTC
clone size: -; V gene: TRBV5-4; D gene: -; J gene: TRBJ1-1; CDR3 protein: CASSLPGKANTEAFF; CDR3 DNA: TGTGCCAGCAGCTTGCCAGGGAAGGCGAACACTGAAGCTTTCTTT
clone size: -; V gene: TRBV6-6; D gene: -; J gene: TRBJ1-1; CDR3 protein: CASSYGIGWNTEAFF; CDR3 DNA: TGTGCCAGCAGTTACGGCATAGGCTGGAACACTGAAGCTTTCTTT
clone size: -; V gene: TRBV5-1; D gene: -; J gene: TRBJ1-2; CDR3 protein: CASRIGETNYGYTF; CDR3 DNA: TGCGCCAGCAGGATCGGGGAGACGAACTATGGCTACACCTTC
clone size: -; V gene: TRBV6-2/TRBV6-3; D gene: -; J gene: TRBJ1-6; CDR3 protein: CASSRGNNSPLHF; CDR3 DNA: TGTGCCAGCAGTAGGGGGAATAATTCACCCCTCCACTTT
clone size: -; V gene: TRBV30; D gene: -; J gene: TRBJ2-1; CDR3 protein: CAWSGTNEQFF; CDR3 DNA: TGTGCCTGGAGCGGAACCAATGAGCAGTTCTTC
clone size: -; V gene: TRBV25-1; D gene: -; J gene: TRBJ1-2; CDR3 protein: CASMPLGKTGYTF; CDR3 DNA: TGTGCCAGCATGCCCCTCGGGAAGACTGGCTACACCTTC
clone size: -; V gene: TRBV24-1; D gene: TRBD1; J gene: TRBJ2-3; CDR3 protein: CATSSPLNRGQRDTQYF; CDR3 DNA: TGTGCCACCAGTTCCCCCCTAAACAGGGGGCAGAGAGATACGCAGTATTTT
clone size: -; V gene: TRBV7-2; D gene: -; J gene: TRBJ2-7; CDR3 protein: CASSFGSGEPYEQYF; CDR3 DNA: TGTGCCAGCAGCTTTGGTAGCGGAGAGCCCTACGAGCAGTACTTC
clone size: -; V gene: TRBV3-1/TRBV3-2; D gene: -; J gene: TRBJ1-1; CDR3 protein: CASSDRTANTEAFF; CDR3 DNA: TGTGCCAGCAGCGACCGGACAGCGAACACTGAAGCTTTCTTT
clone size: -; V gene: TRBV7-9; D gene: -; J gene: TRBJ2-3; CDR3 protein: CASSLQGSTDTQYF; CDR3 DNA: TGTGCCAGCAGCTTACAGGGTAGCACAGATACGCAGTATTTT
clone size: -; V gene: TRBV18; D gene: -; J gene: TRBJ1-1; CDR3 protein: CASSQGLEAFF; CDR3 DNA: TGTGCCAGCTCACAAGGTTTAGAAGCTTTCTTT
clone size: -; V gene: TRBV6-6; D gene: -; J gene: TRBJ1-4; CDR3 protein: CASSYSEYDEKLFF; CDR3 DNA: TGTGCCAGCAGTTACTCGGAGTATGATGAAAAACTGTTTTTT
clone size: -; V gene: TRBV7-9; D gene: TRBD1; J gene: TRBJ2-1; CDR3 protein: CASSLTGGAVNEQFF; CDR3 DNA: TGTGCCAGCAGCTTAACAGGGGGCGCGGTCAATGAGCAGTTCTTC
clone size: -; V gene: TRBV4-1; D gene: TRBD1; J gene: TRBJ1-5; CDR3 protein: CASSQGTGGLRGNQPQHF; CDR3 DNA: TGCGCCAGCAGCCAAGGGACAGGGGGTCTAAGGGGGAATCAGCCCCAGCATTTT
clone size: -; V gene: TRBV18; D gene: TRBD1; J gene: TRBJ1-2; CDR3 protein: CASSPQGQGDEYGYTF; CDR3 DNA: TGTGCCAGCTCACCCCAGGGACAGGGAGATGAATATGGCTACACCTTC
clone size: -; V gene: TRBV7-9; D gene: -; J gene: TRBJ1-6; CDR3 protein: CASSTTGYRSPLHF; CDR3 DNA: TGTGCCAGCAGCACAACAGGGTATAGGTCACCCCTCCACTTT
clone size: -; V gene: TRBV2; D gene: TRBD2; J gene: TRBJ2-1; CDR3 protein: CASNLAGGQGYEQFF; CDR3 DNA: TGTGCCAGCAATCTAGCGGGGGGGCAAGGCTATGAGCAGTTCTTC
clone size: once; V gene: TRBV18; D gene: TRBD1; J gene: TRBJ1-1; CDR3 protein: CASSPGQENTEAFF; CDR3 DNA: TGTGCCAGCTCACCGGGACAGGAGAACACTGAAGCTTTCTTT
clone size: -; V gene: TRBV7-2; D gene: -; J gene: TRBJ1-1; CDR3 protein: CASSLLSPNTEAFF; CDR3 DNA: TGTGCCAGCAGCTTATTAAGTCCCAACACTGAAGCTTTCTTT
clone size: -; V gene: TRBV5-1; D gene: -; J gene: TRBJ1-1; CDR3 protein: CASSLGGPGEEAFF; CDR3 DNA: TGCGCCAGCAGCTTGGGTGGTCCGGGGGAAGAAGCTTTCTTT
clone size: -; V gene: TRBV6-5; D gene: -; J gene: TRBJ1-1; CDR3 protein: CATTQGPLNTEAFF; CDR3 DNA: TGTGCCACCACTCAGGGGCCTTTGAACACTGAAGCTTTCTTT
clone size: -; V gene: TRBV7-8; D gene: -; J gene: TRBJ2-3; CDR3 protein: CASSLQGGSDTQYF; CDR3 DNA: TGTGCCAGCAGCTTACAGGGAGGATCAGATACGCAGTATTTT
clone size: -; V gene: TRBV7-2; D gene: TRBD1; J gene: TRBJ2-3; CDR3 protein: CASSSHSLQGLGTDTQYF; CDR3 DNA: TGTGCCAGCAGCTCCCACTCCTTACAGGGGTTGGGCACAGATACGCAGTATTTT
clone size: -; V gene: TRBV6-2/TRBV6-3; D gene: -; J gene: TRBJ1-6; CDR3 protein: CASSFDTGYTSPLHF; CDR3 DNA: TGTGCCAGCAGTTTTGATACAGGGTACACTTCACCCCTCCACTTT
clone size: -; V gene: TRBV29-1; D gene: TRBD1; J gene: TRBJ1-2; CDR3 protein: CSVDRGQGASYTF; CDR3 DNA: TGCAGCGTCGACCGGGGACAGGGGGCGAGCTACACCTTC
clone size: -; V gene: TRBV3-1/TRBV3-2; D gene: -; J gene: TRBJ2-3; CDR3 protein: CASSPLGVEKTDTQYF; CDR3 DNA: TGTGCCAGCAGCCCTCTGGGGGTTGAGAAAACAGATACGCAGTATTTT
clone size: -; V gene: TRBV7-8; D gene: -; J gene: TRBJ1-1; CDR3 protein: CASSLAGVNTEAFF; CDR3 DNA: TGTGCCAGCAGTCTAGCGGGAGTGAACACTGAAGCTTTCTTT
clone size: -; V gene: TRBV6-5; D gene: -; J gene: TRBJ2-7; CDR3 protein: CASKLDYEQYF; CDR3 DNA: TGTGCCAGCAAACTTGACTACGAGCAGTACTTC
clone size: once; V gene: TRBV6-5; D gene: TRBD1; J gene: TRBJ1-5; CDR3 protein: CASSYSGQGGQPQHF; CDR3 DNA: TGTGCCAGCAGTTACTCCGGACAGGGGGGTCAGCCCCAGCATTTT
clone size: -; V gene: TRBV6-2/TRBV6-3; D gene: TRBD2; J gene: TRBJ2-3; CDR3 protein: CASSYPQTSGVRPDTQYF; CDR3 DNA: TGTGCCAGCAGTTACCCCCAGACTAGCGGGGTACGTCCAGATACGCAGTATTTT
clone size: -; V gene: TRBV7-2; D gene: -; J gene: TRBJ2-5; CDR3 protein: CASSLLRSETQYF; CDR3 DNA: TGTGCCAGCAGCTTATTAAGATCAGAGACCCAGTACTTC
clone size: -; V gene: TRBV6-4; D gene: TRBD2; J gene: TRBJ2-3; CDR3 protein: CASKPTSGGAHTQYF; CDR3 DNA: TGTGCCAGCAAGCCGACTAGCGGGGGGGCCCATACGCAGTATTTT
clone size: few; V gene: TRBV7-9; D gene: TRBD1; J gene: TRBJ1-2; CDR3 protein: CASAHKGARDYGYTF; CDR3 DNA: TGTGCCAGCGCACATAAGGGGGCGCGTGACTATGGCTACACCTTC
clone size: -; V gene: TRBV19; D gene: -; J gene: TRBJ2-5; CDR3 protein: CATADLYQETQYF; CDR3 DNA: TGTGCCACCGCCGACTTGTACCAAGAGACCCAGTACTTC
clone size: -; V gene: TRBV3-1/TRBV3-2; D gene: -; J gene: TRBJ2-2; CDR3 protein: CASSHTGAIGELFF; CDR3 DNA: TGTGCCAGCAGCCATACCGGGGCGATCGGGGAGCTGTTTTTT
clone size: -; V gene: TRBV25-1; D gene: -; J gene: TRBJ2-1; CDR3 protein: CASSGSNEQFF; CDR3 DNA: TGTGCCAGCAGTGGGTCCAATGAGCAGTTCTTC
clone size: -; V gene: TRBV5-1; D gene: -; J gene: TRBJ2-7; CDR3 protein: CASSTRQPYEQYF; CDR3 DNA: TGCGCCAGCAGTACCAGACAGCCCTACGAGCAGTACTTC
clone size: -; V gene: TRBV6-5; D gene: TRBD1; J gene: TRBJ1-2; CDR3 protein: CASSYLPRQGSYGYTF; CDR3 DNA: TGTGCCAGCAGTTATCTTCCAAGACAGGGGAGCTATGGCTACACCTTC